Listed here are 13 T cell receptor beta chains from one sample, sequenced in a study of T cell repertoires in cytomegalovirus infection. TCRdb processed the reads anew with MiXCR; each CDR3 protein has one entry. Of some 500,000 distinct CDR3 sequences listed, around 35% are singletons. Their cognate antigens are unknown. Sequencing used cultured PBMCs, obtained from culture after CMV antigen stimulation. Source of these receptors: a human donor in good health (CMV status not recorded). Some clones in this sample may be carry-over from other donors' samples.

This clonotype has just a few counts. As DNA, the CDR3 is TGTGCCAGCAGTGAGGCAGATACGCAGTATTTT. Amino acid sequence: CASSEADTQYF. The rearrangement links TRBV7-2 to TRBJ2-3, with D unclear. CDR1 and CDR2 (germline): SGHTA, FQGNSA. The CDR3 is made up of 11 amino acids. The V gene lost 6 bases and the J gene lost 4 bases, with 5 bases spanning the gap.

This clonotype was observed a few times. The V call is TRBV29-1, the J call TRBJ1-2; no firm D call. The CDR3 is made up of 12 amino acids. Germline values: CDR1 SQVTM, CDR2 ANQGSEA. Trimming pared 4 bases from V and 4 bases from J, leaving 10 bases between. CDR3 DNA sequence: TGCAGCGTTGTTAAAAACAGCTATGGCTACACCTTC. Amino acid sequence: CSVVKNSYGYTF.

This chain uses TRBV20-1 with TRBJ2-7; 8 positions agree with TRBD1. The J segment lost 3 bases and the V segment lost 4 bases, leaving 5 bases of the junction unmatched. The CDR3 sequence is 13 residues long. The germline CDR1 and CDR2 sequences are DFQATT and SNEGSKA (reference sequence). CDR3: CSAIGTGGYEQYV. For the CDR3, the DNA is TGCAGTGCTATTGGGACAGGAGGCTACGAGCAGTACGTC.

This clonotype was picked up one time. This chain connects TRBV19 to TRBJ2-3, with 7 bases that match TRBD1. There are 15 residues in the CDR3. Trimming cost V 3 bases and J 0 bases; bases outside gene matches: 3. Germline CDR1 LNHDA, CDR2 SQIVND (reference sequence). The CDR3, as DNA: TGTGCCAGTAGTATTAGGGACAGCAGCACAGATACGCAGTATTTT. Translating it yields CASSIRDSSTDTQYF.

This clonotype showed up many times. The rearrangement uses TRBV7-2 and TRBJ1-2, with a possible D match to TRBD1 (5 bases). This CDR3 spans 13 amino acids. Germline values: CDR1 SGHTA, CDR2 FQGNSA. Trimming cost V 4 bases and J 3 bases, with 9 bases left between them. The CDR3 sequence is CASSSGTYYGYTF. CDR3 nucleotides: TGTGCCAGCAGCTCCGGGACCTACTATGGCTACACCTTC.

The chain links TRBV12-3 or TRBV12-4 to TRBJ2-1, with 7 bases that match TRBD1. Unmatched junction bases numbered 3, after V lost 3 bases and J lost 7 bases. The CDR3 runs 13 residues. CDR3: CASSLVDRNEQFF. CDR3 coding DNA: TGTGCCAGCAGTTTGGTGGACAGGAATGAGCAGTTCTTC.

The chain couples TRBV18 to TRBJ1-2, with D possibly being TRBD1 (6 bases). Deletions cut 3 bases from V and 2 bases from J, with 10 bases between. Germline CDR1 is KGHSH and CDR2 is LQKENI. The CDR3 contains 14 residues. The CDR3, as DNA: TGTGCCAGCTCACCGGGACACCAAAACTATGGCTACACCTTC. Translation: CASSPGHQNYGYTF.

This chain connects TRBV5-4 to TRBJ1-2; tentative D call: TRBD1 (6 bases). Trimming stripped 0 bases from V and 6 bases from J, with 15 bases between. The CDR3 length is 15 residues. The germline gives CDR1 SGHNT, CDR2 YYREEE (reference sequence). The CDR3 DNA reads as TGTGCCAGCAGCTTGGGTCGCCAGGGGTGGAATGGCTACACCTTC. Its protein product is CASSLGRQGWNGYTF.

This chain joins TRBV10-3 and TRBJ2-7; 8 nucleotides match TRBD2. Per the germline V gene, CDR1 is ENHRY and CDR2 is SYGVKD. The V segment lost 6 bases and the J segment 2 bases; nucleotides outside the gene matches: 9. This CDR3 has 15 residues. The CDR3 is CAISPGAGVAYEQYF. In DNA, the CDR3 is TGTGCCATCAGCCCGGGAGCGGGAGTGGCCTACGAGCAGTACTTC.

This clonotype appeared a few times. J is TRBJ1-1 and V is TRBV7-2; D unresolved. The germline V gene has CDR1 SGHTA and CDR2 FQGNSA. Trimming cost V 5 bases and J 2 bases, with 6 bases left between them. The length of the CDR3 is 12 residues. The CDR3 reads CASSPFNTEAFF. The CDR3 DNA reads as TGTGCCAGCAGCCCCTTTAACACTGAAGCTTTCTTT.

The chain couples TRBV20-1 to TRBJ2-1; TRBD2 aligns across 10 bases. V was pared by 5 bases and J by 2 bases, with 3 bases of the junction left unmatched. CDR1 and CDR2 from the germline V gene are DFQATT and SNEGSKA (reference sequence). This CDR3 is built from 14 residues. In DNA form, the CDR3 reads TGCAGTGCTCAGCGGGAGGGCCCCTACAATGAGCAGTTCTTC. Protein: CSAQREGPYNEQFF.

This clonotype has at least ten counts. The rearrangement uses TRBV7-2 and TRBJ2-1; 7 bases map to TRBD2. CDR1 and CDR2 (germline): SGHTA, FQGNSA. V was pared by 1 base and J by 6 bases, with 9 bases of the junction left unmatched. The CDR3 totals 16 residues. CDR3: CASSLESRLASNEQFF. The CDR3 DNA is TGTGCCAGCAGCTTAGAATCGAGACTAGCTTCCAATGAGCAGTTCTTC.

The V gene is TRBV7-2, the J gene TRBJ2-5; TRBD1 aligns across 7 bases. CDR1 SGHTA and CDR2 FQGNSA come from the germline V gene. Trimming at V came to 5 bases and at J to 2 bases, leaving 14 bases not matched to a gene. CDR3 length equals 17 residues. The CDR3 sequence is CASSPRTGPLQQETQYF. The CDR3 region has the DNA TGTGCCAGCAGCCCGAGGACAGGCCCACTTCAACAAGAGACCCAGTACTTC.